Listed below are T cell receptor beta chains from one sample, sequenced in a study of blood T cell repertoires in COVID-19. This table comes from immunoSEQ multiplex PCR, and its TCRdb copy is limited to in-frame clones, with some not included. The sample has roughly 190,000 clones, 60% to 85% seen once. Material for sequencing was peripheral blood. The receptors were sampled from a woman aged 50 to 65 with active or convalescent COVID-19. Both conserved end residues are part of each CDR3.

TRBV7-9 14 CASSLGEFTDTQYF
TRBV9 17 CASSALDSGLARETQYF
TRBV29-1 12 CSAGDRDTEAFF
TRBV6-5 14 CASSYRGGTGELFF
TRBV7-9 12 CASSPMSGGYTF
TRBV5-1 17 CASSLAPGITGANVLTF
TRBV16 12 CASSQTRSEAFF
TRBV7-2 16 CASSLGTSGRAGELFF
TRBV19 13 CASSTSGAHGYTF
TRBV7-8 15 CASSLAQGMNSPLHF
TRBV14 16 CASSQGLGTAGYGYTF
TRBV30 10 CASTRTEAFF
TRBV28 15 CASSLLRTNRNEQFF
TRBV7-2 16 CASSLTASGRWNIQYF
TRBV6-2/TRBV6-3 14 CASSKLAANTEAFF
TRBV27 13 CASSYRTGQPQHF
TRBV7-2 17 CASSLYWGQSNNSPLHF
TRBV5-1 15 CASSLGGRLTGELFF
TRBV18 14 CASSPQESGNTIYF
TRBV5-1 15 CASTLSAATNEKLFF
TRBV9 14 CASSLQGGGDTQYF
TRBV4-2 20 CASSQKEGKGALSSYNEQFF
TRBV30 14 CAWTAGSSYNEQFF
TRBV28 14 CASSFDRNNSPLHF
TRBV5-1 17 CASSKALAGEGTDTQYF
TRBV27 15 CASSLVVGVRETQYF
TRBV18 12 CASSRQGQPPAF
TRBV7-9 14 CASSPERGNTEAFF
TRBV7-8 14 CASSFSGGEYEQYF
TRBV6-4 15 CACGLAGRVRGEQFF
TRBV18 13 CASSPGTATEAFF
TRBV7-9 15 CASSIGQGRNYGYTF
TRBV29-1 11 CSVRAGDTQYF
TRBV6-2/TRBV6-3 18 CASSQTGPSYSGANVLTF
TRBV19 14 CASSYAGTGTEAFF
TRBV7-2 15 CASSLGDRLAHGYTF
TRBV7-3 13 CASSLASSYEQYF
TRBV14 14 CASSRDYSYNEQFF
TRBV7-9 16 CASSSAGTGRSYGYTF
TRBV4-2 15 CASSQEAGANYGYTF
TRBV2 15 CASSEDGGGVEKLFF
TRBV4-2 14 CASSHRDNNSPLHF
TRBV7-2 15 CASSPGGGFIDTQYF
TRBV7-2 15 CASSPGQGWTDTQYF
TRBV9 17 CASSGEPGGDEGYEQYF
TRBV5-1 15 CASTPRTGGDTEAFF
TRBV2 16 CASSEFPRAGANVLTF
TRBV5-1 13 CASSLAGETEAFF
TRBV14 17 CASSQEVVGDRSYEQYF
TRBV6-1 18 CASSEARTGIYSGNTIYF
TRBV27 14 CASSLLTGREKLFF
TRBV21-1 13 CASSFQGNAEQYF
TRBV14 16 CASSQGAGQQSRSQYF
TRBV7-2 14 CASSPTTGGHEQYF
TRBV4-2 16 CASSQVGRGENNEQFF
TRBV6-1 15 CASSEVRTAGNTIYF
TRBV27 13 CASRDTFSGEQFF
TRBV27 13 CATSTGAGYGYTF